Given below is one T cell receptor beta chain in context. The antigen remains undetermined. Every bit of the isolated RNA underwent reverse transcription, so sequencing read expressed TCRB transcripts. Produced via immunoSEQ multiplex PCR; TCRdb's table is partial and in-frame only. The sample records some 130,000 clones, around 8.8% being singletons. The sample belongs to a study of beta chain features in type 1 diabetes. Study-wide results and caveats: An over-representation of cells with high TCR expression could result from cDNA sequencing. HLA influence on TCRB rearrangement stayed unresolved here. A moderate, significant TCRB CDR3 shortening appeared in type 1 diabetes across four CD4+ subsets.

The CDR3 totals 16 residues. Trimming cost V 0 bases and J 4 bases, with 15 bases left between them. The V gene's germline CDR1 is MNHEY and CDR2 SVGAGI. The gene calls are TRBV6-5 and TRBJ1-2; D ambiguous. Sequenced: central memory CD4+ T cells from blood. This TCR derives from a man aged 30-40 years with type 1 diabetes. CDR3 coding DNA: TGTGCCAGCAGTTACTCCTCCTCTACGGGTAGCTATGGCTACACCTTC. It translates to CASSYSSSTGSYGYTF.